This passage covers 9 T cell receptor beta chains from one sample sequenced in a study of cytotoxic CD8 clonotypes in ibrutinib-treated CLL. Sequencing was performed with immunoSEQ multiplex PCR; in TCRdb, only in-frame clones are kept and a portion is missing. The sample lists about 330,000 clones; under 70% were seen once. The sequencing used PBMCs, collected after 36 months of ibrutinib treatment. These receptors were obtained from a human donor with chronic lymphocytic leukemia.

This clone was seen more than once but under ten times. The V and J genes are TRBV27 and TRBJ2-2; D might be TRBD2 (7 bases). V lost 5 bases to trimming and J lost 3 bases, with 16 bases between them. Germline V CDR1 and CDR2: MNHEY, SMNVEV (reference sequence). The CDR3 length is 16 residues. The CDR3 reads CASSTAGEGYTGELFF. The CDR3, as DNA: TGTGCCAGCAGTACAGCAGGGGAGGGTTACACCGGGGAGCTGTTTTTT.

This CDR3 reads CATSRPPGLATNYEQYF. In DNA, the CDR3 is TGTGCCACCAGCAGACCTCCGGGACTAGCGACTAACTACGAGCAGTACTTC. V usage is TRBV15 and J usage is TRBJ2-7; TRBD2 agrees at 10 bases. V lost 2 bases, J lost 3 bases, and 10 bases stayed unmatched. Germline CDR1 and CDR2: LNHNV and YYDKDF (reference sequence). The CDR3 is made up of 17 amino acids.

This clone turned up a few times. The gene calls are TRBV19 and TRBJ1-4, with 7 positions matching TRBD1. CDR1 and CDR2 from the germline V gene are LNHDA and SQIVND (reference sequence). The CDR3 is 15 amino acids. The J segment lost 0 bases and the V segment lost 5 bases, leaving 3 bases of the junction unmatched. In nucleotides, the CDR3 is TGTGCCAGTAGTCAGGGGGTAGCAACTAATGAAAAACTGTTTTTT. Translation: CASSQGVATNEKLFF.

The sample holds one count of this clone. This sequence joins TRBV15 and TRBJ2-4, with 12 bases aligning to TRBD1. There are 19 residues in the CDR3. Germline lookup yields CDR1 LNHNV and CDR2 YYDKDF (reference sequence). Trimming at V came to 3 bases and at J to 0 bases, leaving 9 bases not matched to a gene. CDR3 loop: CATSRLGQGARGAKNIQYF. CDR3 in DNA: TGTGCCACCAGCAGGCTGGGACAGGGGGCTCGTGGAGCCAAAAACATTCAGTACTTC.

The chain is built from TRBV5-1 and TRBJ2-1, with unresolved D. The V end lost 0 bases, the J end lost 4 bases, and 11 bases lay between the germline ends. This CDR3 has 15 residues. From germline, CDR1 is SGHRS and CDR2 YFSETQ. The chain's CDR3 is CASSLEQRPYNEQFF. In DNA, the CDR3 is TGCGCCAGCAGCTTGGAGCAGCGTCCGTACAATGAGCAGTTCTTC.

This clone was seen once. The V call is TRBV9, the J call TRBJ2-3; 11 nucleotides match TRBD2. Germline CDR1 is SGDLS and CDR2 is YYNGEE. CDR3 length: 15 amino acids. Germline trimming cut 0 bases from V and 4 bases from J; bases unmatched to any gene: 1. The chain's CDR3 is CASSVGSGGADTQYF. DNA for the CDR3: TGTGCCAGCAGCGTAGGTAGCGGGGGGGCAGATACGCAGTATTTT.

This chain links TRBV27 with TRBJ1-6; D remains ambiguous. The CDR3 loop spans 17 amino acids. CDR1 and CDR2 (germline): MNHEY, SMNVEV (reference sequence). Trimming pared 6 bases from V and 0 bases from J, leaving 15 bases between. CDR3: CASSLDVPSSYNSPLHF. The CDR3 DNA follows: TGTGCCAGCAGCTTGGACGTTCCAAGCTCCTATAATTCACCCCTCCACTTT.

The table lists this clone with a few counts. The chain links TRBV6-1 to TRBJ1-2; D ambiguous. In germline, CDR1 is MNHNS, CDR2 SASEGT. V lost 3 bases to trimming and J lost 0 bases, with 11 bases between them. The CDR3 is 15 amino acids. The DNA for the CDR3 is TGTGCCAGCAGTGATGAATGGGGAACTAACTATGGCTACACCTTC. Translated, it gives CASSDEWGTNYGYTF.

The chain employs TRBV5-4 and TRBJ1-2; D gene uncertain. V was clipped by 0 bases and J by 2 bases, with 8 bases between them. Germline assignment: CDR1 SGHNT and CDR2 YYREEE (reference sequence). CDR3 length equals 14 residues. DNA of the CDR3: TGTGCCAGCAGCTTGGATATCGGGAACTATGGCTACACCTTC. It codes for CASSLDIGNYGYTF.